The 27 T cell receptor beta chains below all came from one sample that was sequenced in a study of Ad26.COV2.S vaccination and SARS-CoV-2 variants. Regarding treatment: 15 to 20 received Ad26.COV2.S at low or high dose, single or two shots; five or six received placebo; per-sample allocation not given. On day 63 after the first injection, vaccine and placebo recipients gave samples. TCRdb keeps only in-frame clones here, not all; method: immunoSEQ multiplex PCR. There are 360,000 or so clones in the sample; about nine tenths occur only once, and about 3% lies in the top ten. The source was peripheral blood, collected in a trial of Ad26.COV2.S vaccine versus placebo. The receptor set was obtained from a person aged 18-65 years who received the Ad26.COV2.S COVID-19 vaccine or a placebo.

V gene TRBV2 combines with J gene TRBJ2-7; the D call may be TRBD1 or TRBD2 (6 bases each). CDR3 size: 13 residues. V gave up 8 bases and J gave up 3 bases, with 14 bases separating them. CDR1 is SNHLY and CDR2 is FYNNEI in the germline V gene. The CDR3 DNA follows: TGTGCCAGCGGGGGGCAGAACCACTACGAGCAGTACTTC. This encodes CASGGQNHYEQYF.

V usage is TRBV20-1 and J usage is TRBJ2-1; no definite D call. Trimming removed 5 bases from V and 9 bases from J, with 11 bases in between. Germline CDR1 DFQATT, CDR2 SNEGSKA (reference sequence). CDR3 size: 11 residues. CDR3 sequence: CSASPGPEQFF. The CDR3 DNA reads TGCAGTGCTTCTCCAGGACCTGAGCAGTTCTTC.

The V gene is TRBV27, the J gene TRBJ1-2; maybe TRBD1 (5 bases). CDR3 length: 13 residues. Germline CDR1 and CDR2: MNHEY and SMNVEV (reference sequence). Between the trimmed V and J ends, which lost 3 bases and 2 bases, there was a span of 7 bases. In nucleotides, the CDR3 is TGTGCCAGCAGTTTCGGGGGGAACTATGGCTACACCTTC. It codes for CASSFGGNYGYTF.

This clone was counted a few times. The CDR3 spells CASSGVGQPQHF. The CDR3 nucleotides are TGTGCCAGCAGCGGGGTGGGCCAGCCCCAGCATTTT. V usage is TRBV7-9 and J usage is TRBJ1-5; unclear D gene. Trimming cost V 5 bases and J 7 bases, with 9 bases left between them. This CDR3 region has 12 residues. Looked up from germline, CDR1 is SEHNR and CDR2 is FQNEAQ (reference sequence).

This clone was recorded once. The chain joins TRBV4-3 to TRBJ2-2, with TRBD1 matching 12 bases. V shed 7 bases, J shed 7 bases, and the junction held 7 bases outside the gene matches. The germline CDR1 and CDR2 sequences are LGHNA and YSLEER. CDR3 length equals 15 residues. CDR3 bases: TGCGCCAGCAAGGGGGGGACAGGGGGCGGCGGGGAGCTGTTTTTT. It codes for CASKGGTGGGGELFF.

The chain joins TRBV30 to TRBJ1-6; D remains unclear. V shed 0 bases and J shed 0 bases, with 9 bases lying between them. Germline V gene lookup returns CDR1 GTSNPN and CDR2 SVGIG (reference sequence). This CDR3 is built from 16 residues. The CDR3 loop is CAWSVDVSSYNSPLHF. DNA of the CDR3: TGTGCCTGGAGTGTAGACGTGAGCTCCTATAATTCACCCCTCCACTTT.

The CDR3, as DNA: TGTGCCAGTAGTATTGTTGGCGGGGGCACAGATACGCAGTATTTT. It codes for CASSIVGGGTDTQYF. The V gene is TRBV19, the J gene TRBJ2-3; tentatively, D is TRBD2 (6 bases). Germline-derived CDR1 and CDR2 are LNHDA and SQIVND (reference sequence). The CDR3 runs to 15 residues. V lost 3 bases and J lost 1, with 11 bases in between.

The V and J genes are TRBV9 and TRBJ2-2; 9 positions agree with TRBD2. The CDR3 length is 17 residues. The V and J ends lost 0 bases and 5 bases, in that order; junction bases with no gene match: 8. In germline, CDR1 is SGDLS, CDR2 YYNGEE. The CDR3 protein is CASSVEAGGVETGELFF. The CDR3 region has the DNA TGTGCCAGCAGCGTAGAAGCGGGGGGAGTCGAGACCGGGGAGCTGTTTTTT.

V is TRBV5-5 and J is TRBJ1-4, with D unresolved. Germline-derived CDR1 and CDR2 are SGHKS and YYEKEE (reference sequence). The CDR3 consists of 15 residues. Trimming removed 4 bases at V and 1 base at J, with 11 bases between. The CDR3 region has the DNA TGTGCCAGCAGCCCCCTCCACCGAACTAATGAAAAACTGTTTTTT. Protein product: CASSPLHRTNEKLFF.

This chain connects TRBV4-3 to TRBJ1-4; 9 nucleotides line up with TRBD1. The junction had 7 bases not matched to a gene; V was cut back by 3 bases and J by 8 bases. The CDR3 spans 15 residues. Germline V gene sequence: CDR1 LGHNA, CDR2 YSLEER. The DNA for the CDR3 is TGCGCCAGCAGCCAGGAACAGGGGGCTGGGGAAAAACTGTTTTTT. This gives the protein CASSQEQGAGEKLFF.

There are a few counts of this clone. This sequence joins TRBV6-1 and TRBJ1-1, with 7 bases identical to TRBD1. This CDR3 contains 14 residues. The V gene end was trimmed by 2 bases and the J gene end by 4 bases; junction bases not matched to a gene: 4. The germline V gene encodes CDR1 MNHNS and CDR2 SASEGT. The CDR3 sequence is CASSEHRGSTEAFF. Written as DNA, the CDR3 is TGTGCCAGCAGTGAACACAGGGGCAGCACTGAAGCTTTCTTT.

J is TRBJ2-5 and V is TRBV7-9; 10 bases match TRBD2. The CDR3 contains 16 residues. In germline, CDR1 is SEHNR, CDR2 FQNEAQ (reference sequence). J gave up 4 bases and V 1 base, and 6 bases lay outside the gene matches. The CDR3 here is CASSLGSSGGPETQYF. CDR3 bases: TGTGCCAGCAGCTTAGGCTCTAGCGGGGGTCCAGAGACCCAGTACTTC.

The chain couples TRBV9 to TRBJ1-3; the D is unclear. The germline gives CDR1 SGDLS, CDR2 YYNGEE. The V end lost 2 bases, the J end lost 3 bases, and 15 bases lay between the germline ends. The CDR3 runs to 16 residues. CDR3 DNA: TGTGCCAGCAGCGTCCAGGAGGGCCTCTTTGGAAACACCATATATTTT. Encoded protein: CASSVQEGLFGNTIYF.

V and J are TRBV14 and TRBJ1-1; TRBD1 is a possible D gene (6 bases). V lost 2 bases to trimming and J lost 10 bases, with 14 bases between them. The CDR3 contains 13 residues. In germline, CDR1 is SGHDN, CDR2 FVKESK. In nucleotides, the CDR3 is TGTGCCAGCAGCCAAAGGCCGGGACACCCAGCTTTCTTT. It specifies CASSQRPGHPAFF.

The sample holds one count of this clone. The chain is built from TRBV6-5 and TRBJ2-5; a possible D gene is TRBD2 (7 bases). Germline CDR1 and CDR2: MNHEY and SVGAGI. The CDR3 covers 15 residues. The V and J ends lost 3 bases and 5 bases respectively, with 16 bases between them. CDR3 sequence (DNA): TGTGCCAGCAGTTATCCGAGCAGGGGAGGGGAGACCCAGTACTTC. Amino acid sequence: CASSYPSRGGETQYF.

The chain uses TRBV5-1 and TRBJ2-1; D is uncertain. This CDR3 has 13 residues. The ends were cut back, 0 bases at V and 9 bases at J, with 10 bases in the middle. Germline CDR1 is SGHRS and CDR2 is YFSETQ. CDR3 coding DNA: TGCGCCAGCAGCTTGGCCGACTTAGGTGAGCAGTTCTTC. This encodes CASSLADLGEQFF.

The chain links TRBV19 to TRBJ2-5; D not resolved. The CDR3 has 14 amino acids. Germline V gene lookup returns CDR1 LNHDA and CDR2 SQIVND (reference sequence). V was pared by 0 bases and J by 1 base, with 6 bases between. The CDR3 loop is CASSIETSQETQYF. As DNA, the CDR3 is TGTGCCAGTAGTATAGAGACTTCCCAAGAGACCCAGTACTTC. The full variable domain, with the rest looked up from reference TRBV19 and TRBJ2-5, is DGGITQSPKYLFRKEGQNVTLSCEQNLNHDAMYWYRQDPGQGLRLIYYSQIVNDFQKGDIAEGYSVSREKKESFPLTVTSAQKNPTAFYLCASSIETSQETQYFGPGTRLLVL.

CDR3 nucleotide sequence: TGTGCCAGCAGCTTGTCAGGGGCGAACACTGAAGCTTTCTTT. Residues: CASSLSGANTEAFF. The gene calls are TRBV11-1 and TRBJ1-1; D might be TRBD1 (6 bases). Trimming shortened V by 3 bases and J by 1 base, and 9 bases separated the two germline ends. CDR1 is SGHAT and CDR2 is FQDESV in the germline V gene (reference sequence). The CDR3 sequence is 14 residues long.

In DNA form, the CDR3 reads TGTGCCAGCAGGACCGACAGCTACAATGAGCAGTTCTTC. It codes for CASRTDSYNEQFF. The genes are TRBV6-5 and TRBJ2-1; perhaps TRBD1 as D (5 bases). V lost 6 bases and J lost 3, with 9 bases in between. The CDR3 spans 13 residues. In germline, CDR1 is MNHEY, CDR2 SVGAGI.

The chain combines TRBV6-5 with TRBJ2-5, with 7 bases matching TRBD2. Per the germline V gene, CDR1 is MNHEY and CDR2 is SVGAGI. The CDR3 consists of 15 residues. J gave up 5 bases and V 4 bases, and 10 bases lay outside the gene matches. DNA of the CDR3: TGTGCCAGCAGTTCCCTCCTGGGGGGAGGGGAGACCCAGTACTTC. It is translated as CASSSLLGGGETQYF.

The J gene is TRBJ1-2, the V gene TRBV10-3; D not certain. V was shortened by 4 bases and J by 6 bases, with 15 bases between the two germline ends. This CDR3 region has 14 residues. Germline assignment: CDR1 ENHRY and CDR2 SYGVKD. The CDR3 protein is CAISGVGSLNGYTF. DNA of the CDR3: TGTGCCATCAGTGGGGTCGGCAGTCTTAATGGCTACACCTTC.

The rearrangement uses TRBV7-9 and TRBJ1-4, with TRBD1 matching over 7 bases. J gave up 4 bases and V 5 bases, and 4 bases lay outside the gene matches. This CDR3 is built from 14 residues. Looked up from germline, CDR1 is SEHNR and CDR2 is FQNEAQ (reference sequence). This CDR3 is CASSPGQYNEKLFF. The CDR3 DNA sequence: TGTGCCAGCAGCCCGGGACAGTATAATGAAAAACTGTTTTTT.

The chain has TRBV6-2 or TRBV6-3 and TRBJ1-1; D is perhaps TRBD1 (5 bases). CDR1 and CDR2 from the germline V gene are MNHEY and SVGEGT. Trimming pared 6 bases from V and 5 bases from J, leaving 16 bases between. The CDR3 runs 14 residues. CDR3 nucleotide sequence: TGTGCCAGCAGCTCCCTCCTTGGGGGGACTGAAGCTTTCTTT. It encodes CASSSLLGGTEAFF.

This sequence joins TRBV5-1 and TRBJ1-1, with a possible D match to TRBD1 (6 bases). V lost 0 bases, J lost 10 bases, and 13 bases lay in between. CDR1 and CDR2 (germline): SGHRS, YFSETQ. There are 13 residues in the CDR3. The CDR3 nucleotides are TGCGCCAGCAGCTTGGTGGAGGGGGGCTTAGCTTTCTTT. It specifies CASSLVEGGLAFF.

The chain carries TRBV5-4 and TRBJ2-5, with a tentative D call TRBD1 (5 bases). Germline CDR1 SGHNT, CDR2 YYREEE (reference sequence). This CDR3 has 14 amino acids. V lost 1 base to trimming and J lost 5 bases, with 12 bases between them. CDR3 nucleotides: TGTGCCAGCAGCTTGAAAGAAGGGGCGGAGACCCAGTACTTC. This sequence encodes CASSLKEGAETQYF.

This rearrangement joins TRBV5-4 to TRBJ1-6; D is perhaps TRBD1 (5 bases). The CDR3 has 14 amino acids. Germline loops: CDR1 SGHNT, CDR2 YYREEE (reference sequence). Trimming left V 2 bases short and J 10 bases short, with 13 bases between. CDR3 sequence: CASSFRGDGSPLHF. The CDR3 DNA reads TGTGCCAGCAGCTTTCGAGGGGATGGGTCACCCCTCCACTTT.

CDR3 region: CASRDLKNIQYF. CDR3 coding DNA: TGTGCCAGCCGGGACTTAAAAAACATTCAGTACTTC. The chain links TRBV6-6 to TRBJ2-4; maybe TRBD2 (6 bases). CDR3 length: 12 residues. V lost 8 bases to trimming and J lost 4 bases, with 9 bases between them. Germline V gene data show CDR1 as MNHNY and CDR2 as SVGAGI (reference sequence).